In its sample, the clone carrying this TCR beta chain was seen a few times. Antigen: not known. The germline V and J ends were trimmed by 1 base and 9 bases, with 11 bases remaining between them. The length of the CDR3 is 14 residues. Germline V CDR1 and CDR2: SGHTS, YDEGEE. Every single patient, without exception, relapsed after autologous stem cell transplantation, and brentuximab vedotin exposure varied. These data come from a study of PD-1 blockade in classical Hodgkin lymphoma. On the study more broadly: Nivolumab dosed at 3 mg/kg went to patients intravenously every 2 weeks. Overall study findings and caveats: Complete responders' baseline diversity resembled that of newly diagnosed patients. At baseline, newly diagnosed patients reportedly showed less TCR diversity than healthy donors. The authors excluded patients who started nivolumab under 1 year after ASCT.

Here immunoSEQ multiplex PCR was the method, and the copy in TCRdb shows in-frame clones only, minus some. This sample carries about 13,000 clones, 80% of them seen once, and the ten largest clones take less than 25%. The receptor's source is a human donor with classical Hodgkin lymphoma. The sample consisted of peripheral blood mononuclear cells (PBMCs), taken at baseline. The chain combines TRBV5-8 with TRBJ1-6, with no clear D. The CDR3: CASSLWGIASPLHF. CDR3 DNA sequence: TGTGCCAGCAGCTTGTGGGGTATTGCTTCACCCCTCCACTTT.